Sequencing of this TCR beta chain was carried out in a study of T cells after yellow fever vaccination. Whole-study context: Any fraction with a low cell number was prepared using SMART-Seq v4 Ultra Low Input.

There are many counts of this clonotype. Study results and limitations: Only a small proportion of the clonotypes turned up in both the CD4 and the CD8 compartments, likely arising from convergent recombination. The bulk population could contribute abundant contaminating clonotypes to FACS-sorted repertoires. Weaker overall, the secondary response nonetheless peaked faster (day 5 versus 15).

TCRdb fed the 5' RACE reads into MiXCR, producing one record per CDR3 protein. This sample carries 42,000 or so distinct CDR3 sequences, 6.8% of them seen once, and the ten largest clones take approximately 15%. The CDR3 is 16 amino acids. V lost 3 bases to trimming and J lost 7 bases, with 18 bases between them. The sample in question was CD8+ T cells not binding an NS4B(214-222) dextramer, sorted from PBMCs, obtained 45 days after the yellow fever booster vaccination. The chain recombines TRBV12-3 or TRBV12-4 with TRBJ1-4; possibly TRBD1 for D (5 bases). This receptor was taken from a man aged 25 to 40 who received the YFV17D yellow fever vaccine. CDR3: CASSFEAGRKTEKLFF. The CDR3 coding sequence is TGTGCCAGCAGTTTCGAGGCGGGGCGAAAAACTGAAAAACTGTTTTTT.